This TCR beta chain was retrieved from a study of T-cell memory formation after mild COVID-19. Study at large: Most TCR clusters belonged to a single donor.

TCRdb passed the 5' RACE reads through MiXCR, listing each CDR3 protein once. The data show hundreds of thousands of distinct CDR3 sequences, with 15% to 20% seen just once and more than 20% held by the top ten. The ends were cut back, 5 bases at V and 7 bases at J, with 15 bases in the middle. The CDR3 length is 14 residues. This clonotype has a count of ten or more. What was sequenced was PBMCs or a T cell subset sorted from them (not recorded which). The J gene is TRBJ2-1, the V gene TRBV12-3 or TRBV12-4; perhaps TRBD2 as D (5 bases). The sequence derives from a young man who had mild COVID-19 (a few samples of this study predate the infection). Cell type and time point are not known. CDR3 loop: CASSTQGPGNEQFF. The CDR3 DNA is TGTGCCAGCAGTACGCAAGGCCCGGGGAATGAGCAGTTCTTC.